This entry lists 25 T cell receptor beta chains sequenced from one sample in a study of blood T cell repertoires in COVID-19. TCRdb keeps only in-frame clones here, not all; method: immunoSEQ multiplex PCR. The sample has tens of thousands of clones, 80% to 90% seen once. Input material: peripheral blood. These receptors all come from a human donor in a cohort sampled during active COVID-19.

This chain links TRBV29-1 with TRBJ2-2; the D gene is possibly TRBD1 (6 bases). Deletions cut 3 bases from V and 4 bases from J, with 15 bases between. Germline lookup yields CDR1 SQVTM and CDR2 ANQGSEA. This CDR3 is 15 amino acids long. The CDR3 loop reads CSVDRDGTSTGELFF. Written as DNA, the CDR3 is TGCAGCGTTGACAGGGATGGGACAAGCACCGGGGAGCTGTTTTTT.

The chain recombines TRBV19 with TRBJ2-1, with 9 bases lining up with TRBD1. Germline lookup yields CDR1 LNHDA and CDR2 SQIVND (reference sequence). There are 16 residues in the CDR3. The trim removed 7 bases at V and 8 bases at J, leaving 15 bases unmatched. The CDR3 reads CASTPGLGQGIHEQFF. CDR3 coding DNA: TGTGCCAGTACTCCGGGTTTGGGACAGGGTATCCATGAGCAGTTCTTC.

The count of this clone is one. The rearrangement joins TRBV10-3 to TRBJ1-1; possibly TRBD1 for D (5 bases). Germline loops: CDR1 ENHRY, CDR2 SYGVKD. V shed 7 bases and J shed 4 bases, with 13 bases lying between them. The CDR3 extends over 13 amino acids. The CDR3 is CAITLGGSTEAFF. Written as DNA, the CDR3 is TGTGCCATCACTCTGGGGGGGAGCACTGAAGCTTTCTTT.

The rearrangement uses TRBV7-8 and TRBJ2-5; 8 bases line up with TRBD2. The CDR3 spans 14 residues. V shed 4 bases and J 5 bases; nucleotides not matched to a gene: 6. The germline CDR1 and CDR2 sequences are SGHVS and FQNEAQ. The CDR3 DNA reads TGTGCCAGCAGCTGGAATAGCGGGATGGAGACCCAGTACTTC. Amino acids: CASSWNSGMETQYF.

This clone was seen a single time. The chain combines TRBV12-3 or TRBV12-4 with TRBJ2-7; D uncertain. Trimming stripped 6 bases from V and 0 bases from J, with 9 bases between. This CDR3 is 13 amino acids long. The DNA for the CDR3 is TGTGCCAGCAGGTACGGTAGCTCCTACGAGCAGTACTTC. It specifies CASRYGSSYEQYF.

Only one count was recorded for this clone. The V and J genes are TRBV27 and TRBJ2-3; possible D gene TRBD2, 6 bases. Germline V CDR1 and CDR2: MNHEY, SMNVEV (reference sequence). Trimming stripped 1 base from V and 4 bases from J, with 15 bases between. The CDR3 runs 16 residues. The CDR3 reads CASSLFVSGVADTQYF. The CDR3 DNA reads as TGTGCCAGCAGTTTATTTGTATCGGGAGTTGCAGATACGCAGTATTTT.

J is TRBJ1-5 and V is TRBV19, with D possibly being TRBD1 (6 bases). This CDR3 has 16 residues. Germline V gene lookup returns CDR1 LNHDA and CDR2 SQIVND (reference sequence). V lost 4 bases, J lost 4 bases, and 17 bases lay in between. The CDR3 DNA follows: TGTGCCAGTAGTACCTTACAGGGAGAGGCGAATCAGCCCCAGCATTTT. Protein: CASSTLQGEANQPQHF.

This clone has a single count. This chain joins TRBV5-4 and TRBJ1-2; D gene ambiguous. Trimming removed 3 bases at V and 3 bases at J, with 9 bases between. CDR1 is SGHNT, CDR2 YYREEE, per germline (reference sequence). The length of the CDR3 is 13 residues. CDR3: CASSYGVDYGYTF. For the CDR3, the DNA is TGTGCCAGCAGCTACGGGGTAGACTATGGCTACACCTTC.

This chain uses TRBV6-5 with TRBJ2-7; D is ambiguous. Trimming pared 4 bases from V and 5 bases from J, leaving 6 bases between. CDR1 is MNHEY, CDR2 SVGAGI, per germline. The CDR3 is 11 residues long. CDR3 bases: TGTGCCAGCAGTTCCCGTGACGAGCAGTACTTC. It specifies CASSSRDEQYF.

By sample share, this clone is medium-sized. V gene TRBV7-9 combines with J gene TRBJ1-4; a weak D match, TRBD1 (5 bases). This CDR3 region has 13 residues. V was trimmed by 4 bases and J by 7 bases, leaving 10 bases between them. CDR1 is SEHNR, CDR2 FQNEAQ, per germline (reference sequence). The CDR3, as DNA: TGTGCCAGCAGCTCCCGGGGGGGTGAAAAACTGTTTTTT. Translation: CASSSRGGEKLFF. Using reference TRBV7-9 and TRBJ1-4 for the parts outside the CDR3, the full variable domain is DTGVSQNPRHKITKRGQNVTFRCDPISEHNRLYWYRQTLGQGPEFLTYFQNEAQLEKSRLLSDRFSAERPKGSFSTLEIQRTEQGDSAMYLCASSSRGGEKLFFGSGTQLSVL.

The V call is TRBV30, the J call TRBJ2-1, with a possible D match to TRBD1 (6 bases). CDR3 length: 12 amino acids. Per the germline V gene, CDR1 is GTSNPN and CDR2 is SVGIG (reference sequence). V was trimmed by 3 bases and J by 7 bases, leaving 10 bases between them. CDR3 nucleotides: TGTGCCTGGAGAGTTAGGGGGAATGAGCAGTTCTTC. Amino acids: CAWRVRGNEQFF.

The chain couples TRBV5-1 to TRBJ2-1, with 7 bases matching TRBD2. V lost 0 bases, J lost 4 bases, and 4 bases stayed unmatched. The CDR3 has 15 amino acids. The germline V gene encodes CDR1 SGHRS and CDR2 YFSETQ. Written as DNA, the CDR3 is TGCGCCAGCAGCTTGGCCAGCGGGGATTACAATGAGCAGTTCTTC. The encoded protein is CASSLASGDYNEQFF.

The chain couples TRBV5-1 to TRBJ1-3; no reliable D call. CDR1 SGHRS and CDR2 YFSETQ come from the germline V gene. V lost 4 bases and J lost 0, with 14 bases in between. The CDR3 extends over 16 amino acids. The CDR3: CASSQEGGLSGNTIYF. CDR3 nucleotide sequence: TGCGCCAGCAGCCAAGAGGGAGGGCTCTCTGGAAACACCATATATTTT.

The rearrangement joins TRBV15 to TRBJ1-5; D possibly corresponds to TRBD1 (6 bases). The CDR3 length is 15 residues. Trimming shortened V by 1 base and J by 7 bases, and 14 bases separated the two germline ends. The germline CDR1 and CDR2 sequences are LNHNV and YYDKDF (reference sequence). CDR3: CATSRAAAGEQPQHF. CDR3 coding DNA: TGTGCCACCAGCAGAGCGGCGGCAGGGGAACAGCCCCAGCATTTT. The full variable domain, in which reference TRBV15 and TRBJ1-5 provide the parts outside the CDR3, is DAMVIQNPRYQVTQFGKPVTLSCSQTLNHNVMYWYQQKSSQAPKLLFHYYDKDFNNEADTPDNFQSRRPNTSFCFLDIRSPGLGDTAMYLCATSRAAAGEQPQHFGDGTRLSIL.

This clone was recorded only once. The chain carries TRBV6-5 and TRBJ2-1, with D perhaps TRBD2 (6 bases). This CDR3 comprises 12 residues. Deletions cut 5 bases from V and 9 bases from J, with 11 bases between. The germline V gene has CDR1 MNHEY and CDR2 SVGAGI. CDR3 region: CASSPDYREQFF. CDR3 sequence (DNA): TGTGCCAGCAGTCCGGACTACCGTGAGCAGTTCTTC.

V gene TRBV20-1 combines with J gene TRBJ2-7, with no clear D. V was pared by 1 base and J by 4 bases, with 5 bases between. CDR3 length: 11 amino acids. Germline V gene lookup returns CDR1 DFQATT and CDR2 SNEGSKA (reference sequence). The CDR3 region is CSARAGYEQYF. Written as DNA, the CDR3 is TGCAGTGCTAGAGCCGGGTACGAGCAGTACTTC.

The chain uses TRBV12-5 and TRBJ2-1; D unclear. Germline CDR1 reads LGHNT; CDR2 reads FRNRAP. Trimming shortened V by 1 base and J by 4 bases, and 8 bases separated the two germline ends. CDR3 length: 14 residues. The CDR3 DNA follows: TGTGCTAGTGGTTTGGATAACAGATACAATGAGCAGTTCTTC. Amino acids: CASGLDNRYNEQFF.

This chain joins TRBV11-3 and TRBJ2-1; the match to TRBD2 covers 12 bases. Germline V gene data show CDR1 as SGHNT and CDR2 as YENEEA. Trimming removed 5 bases from V and 2 bases from J; junction bases left unmatched: 4. This CDR3 contains 16 residues. In DNA, the CDR3 is TGTGCCAGCAGCACTAGGACTAGCGGGACCTACAATGAGCAGTTCTTC. Amino acids: CASSTRTSGTYNEQFF.

J is TRBJ1-1 and V is TRBV11-2, with D tentatively TRBD1 (5 bases). Germline V gives CDR1 SGHAT, CDR2 FQNNGV. V lost 6 bases, J lost 3 bases, and 11 bases lay in between. This CDR3 has 13 residues. CDR3 nucleotides: TGTGCCAGCAGTCCAGGGTTGGACACTGAAGCTTTCTTT. Protein sequence: CASSPGLDTEAFF.

The genes are TRBV4-1 and TRBJ1-5; 7 bases match TRBD1. Germline lookup yields CDR1 MGHRA and CDR2 YSYEKL. J gave up 2 bases and V 0 bases, and 7 bases lay outside the gene matches. This CDR3 is 17 amino acids long. The CDR3, as DNA: TGCGCCAGCAGCCAAGAATTTGAGGGGGCGGGCAATCAGCCCCAGCATTTT. As protein: CASSQEFEGAGNQPQHF.

V usage is TRBV10-3 and J usage is TRBJ1-2, with D possibly TRBD1 on 5 matching bases. CDR1 and CDR2 (germline): ENHRY, SYGVKD. The V end lost 0 bases, the J end lost 6 bases, and 11 bases lay between the germline ends. The CDR3 loop spans 14 amino acids. This CDR3 is CAISESAGRHGYTF. In DNA, the CDR3 is TGTGCCATCAGTGAGTCGGCAGGGAGGCATGGCTACACCTTC.

The sample holds one count of this clone. CDR3 amino acids: CSVEGGPFYEQYF. The CDR3, as DNA: TGCAGCGTTGAAGGTGGGCCTTTCTACGAGCAGTACTTC. The chain has TRBV29-1 and TRBJ2-7; D remains unclear. Trimming cost V 1 base and J 3 bases, with 10 bases left between them. The CDR3 runs to 13 residues. CDR1 and CDR2 (germline): SQVTM, ANQGSEA.

A word on this clone: This sample includes further DNA sequences coding for the same CDR3. J is TRBJ2-5 and V is TRBV5-1; TRBD2 matches 8 bases. V shed 5 bases, J shed 2 bases, and the junction held 5 bases outside the gene matches. The CDR3 consists of 14 residues. Germline values: CDR1 SGHRS, CDR2 YFSETQ. CDR3 residues: CASSPGGPQETQYF. The CDR3 DNA follows: TGCGCCAGCAGTCCGGGAGGGCCACAAGAGACCCAGTACTTC.

This clone was picked up a small number of times. The identical CDR3 is also encoded by other nucleotide sequences in the sample. The V gene is TRBV5-1, the J gene TRBJ1-6; 9 bases agree with TRBD1. V lost 2 bases and J lost 7; bases outside the gene matches: 1. This CDR3 is 14 amino acids long. Germline CDR1 is SGHRS and CDR2 is YFSETQ. The CDR3: CASSLQGANSPLHF. The CDR3 bases are TGCGCCAGCAGCTTACAGGGGGCGAATTCACCCCTCCACTTT.

This clone occurred once. This chain joins TRBV6-2 or TRBV6-3 and TRBJ2-3; TRBD2 matches 9 bases. The junction had 8 bases not matched to a gene; V was cut back by 5 bases and J by 2 bases. CDR1 is MNHEY and CDR2 is SVGEGT in the germline V gene. This CDR3 has 16 residues. Here the CDR3 reads CASSRGGGRDTDTQYF. The CDR3 nucleotides read TGTGCCAGCAGTCGCGGGGGCGGGAGGGACACAGATACGCAGTATTTT.